Below, 9 T cell receptor beta chains from the same sample are listed, as sequenced in a study of shared clonotypes between healthy human individuals. Data came from immunoSEQ multiplex PCR; TCRdb stores just in-frame clones and leaves some out. The sample has around 430,000 clones, roughly three quarters seen once. Sequencing input: PBMCs. These receptors originate from a woman aged 40 to 49 in good health. Some clones in this sample may be carry-over from other donors' samples.

The gene calls are TRBV6-4 and TRBJ2-2; a weak D match, TRBD2 (6 bases). The CDR3 runs 15 residues. CDR1 and CDR2 from the germline V gene are MRHNA and SNTAGT. V was shortened by 2 bases and J by 4 bases, with 11 bases between the two germline ends. The CDR3 DNA reads as TGTGCCAGCAGTGACGGAGCGGGCGGCACCGGGGAGCTGTTTTTT. Translated, it gives CASSDGAGGTGELFF.

The genes are TRBV9 and TRBJ2-7, with no clear D. Germline CDR1 SGDLS, CDR2 YYNGEE. The CDR3 totals 14 residues. With 2 bases removed from V and 3 bases from J, the gap between germline ends came to 12 bases. The CDR3 region is CASSVGWADYEQYF. The CDR3 DNA sequence: TGTGCCAGCAGCGTGGGGTGGGCGGACTACGAGCAGTACTTC. Based on the CDR3 plus reference TRBV9 and TRBJ2-7, the full variable domain is DSGVTQTPKHLITATGQRVTLRCSPRSGDLSVYWYQQSLDQGLQFLIQYYNGEERAKGNILERFSAQQFPDLHSELNLSSLELGDSALYFCASSVGWADYEQYFGPGTRLTVT.

The V call is TRBV10-3, the J call TRBJ1-2; 8 bases match TRBD1. The germline CDR1 and CDR2 sequences are ENHRY and SYGVKD. The CDR3 is made up of 13 amino acids. J was trimmed by 5 bases and V by 8 bases; bases with no gene match: 7. CDR3 coding DNA: TGTGCCATCCGGACAGGGCAGGGATATGGCTACACCTTC. Protein product: CAIRTGQGYGYTF.

V usage is TRBV9 and J usage is TRBJ2-3, with D unclear. The length of the CDR3 is 19 residues. The germline V and J ends were trimmed by 4 bases and 0 bases, with 24 bases remaining between them. From germline, CDR1 is SGDLS and CDR2 YYNGEE. CDR3 protein: CASSPALVSKSLSTDTQYF. CDR3 DNA sequence: TGTGCCAGCAGCCCCGCCCTTGTTAGCAAATCCCTAAGCACAGATACGCAGTATTTT.

Here the CDR3 reads CASSEPGVPRWSNQPQHF. The CDR3 DNA follows: TGTGCCAGCAGTGAACCGGGGGTCCCGAGGTGGAGCAATCAGCCCCAGCATTTT. The chain carries TRBV6-1 and TRBJ1-5; D is possibly TRBD1 (5 bases). The V end lost 2 bases, the J end lost 1 base, and 18 bases lay between the germline ends. The CDR3 runs to 18 residues. The germline V gene has CDR1 MNHNS and CDR2 SASEGT.

This clone was found a few times. The chain combines TRBV19 with TRBJ2-7; unclear D gene. CDR1 LNHDA and CDR2 SQIVND come from the germline V gene (reference sequence). This CDR3 region has 13 residues. V shed 7 bases and J shed 0 bases, with 10 bases lying between them. The CDR3 region has the DNA TGTGCCAGTAAAGGCCCACTCTCCTACGAGCAGTACTTC. Translating it yields CASKGPLSYEQYF.

The chain joins TRBV10-3 to TRBJ2-5; either TRBD1 or TRBD2 may supply D (5 bases each). The V gene's germline CDR1 is ENHRY and CDR2 SYGVKD. CDR3 size: 11 residues. V was trimmed by 4 bases and J by 9 bases, leaving 9 bases between them. CDR3 amino acids: CAISGDGSQYF. DNA of the CDR3: TGTGCCATCAGTGGGGACGGTTCCCAGTACTTC.

This chain connects TRBV6-1 to TRBJ2-1, with D possibly TRBD2 on 5 matching bases. The CDR3 totals 15 residues. Germline CDR1 reads MNHNS; CDR2 reads SASEGT. With 2 bases removed from V and 3 bases from J, the gap between germline ends came to 11 bases. The CDR3 loop is CASSEFGGSYNEQFF. The CDR3 nucleotides read TGTGCCAGCAGTGAATTTGGTGGGAGCTACAATGAGCAGTTCTTC.

V usage is TRBV12-5 and J usage is TRBJ2-2, with 13 bases matching TRBD2. The CDR3 consists of 19 residues. CDR1 is LGHNT, CDR2 FRNRAP, per germline. V shed 2 bases and J 7 bases; nucleotides not matched to a gene: 13. The DNA of the CDR3 is TGTGCTAGTGGTTTGACCCCGGGACTAGCGGGACAGTTTATCGGGGAGCTGTTTTTT. Protein: CASGLTPGLAGQFIGELFF.